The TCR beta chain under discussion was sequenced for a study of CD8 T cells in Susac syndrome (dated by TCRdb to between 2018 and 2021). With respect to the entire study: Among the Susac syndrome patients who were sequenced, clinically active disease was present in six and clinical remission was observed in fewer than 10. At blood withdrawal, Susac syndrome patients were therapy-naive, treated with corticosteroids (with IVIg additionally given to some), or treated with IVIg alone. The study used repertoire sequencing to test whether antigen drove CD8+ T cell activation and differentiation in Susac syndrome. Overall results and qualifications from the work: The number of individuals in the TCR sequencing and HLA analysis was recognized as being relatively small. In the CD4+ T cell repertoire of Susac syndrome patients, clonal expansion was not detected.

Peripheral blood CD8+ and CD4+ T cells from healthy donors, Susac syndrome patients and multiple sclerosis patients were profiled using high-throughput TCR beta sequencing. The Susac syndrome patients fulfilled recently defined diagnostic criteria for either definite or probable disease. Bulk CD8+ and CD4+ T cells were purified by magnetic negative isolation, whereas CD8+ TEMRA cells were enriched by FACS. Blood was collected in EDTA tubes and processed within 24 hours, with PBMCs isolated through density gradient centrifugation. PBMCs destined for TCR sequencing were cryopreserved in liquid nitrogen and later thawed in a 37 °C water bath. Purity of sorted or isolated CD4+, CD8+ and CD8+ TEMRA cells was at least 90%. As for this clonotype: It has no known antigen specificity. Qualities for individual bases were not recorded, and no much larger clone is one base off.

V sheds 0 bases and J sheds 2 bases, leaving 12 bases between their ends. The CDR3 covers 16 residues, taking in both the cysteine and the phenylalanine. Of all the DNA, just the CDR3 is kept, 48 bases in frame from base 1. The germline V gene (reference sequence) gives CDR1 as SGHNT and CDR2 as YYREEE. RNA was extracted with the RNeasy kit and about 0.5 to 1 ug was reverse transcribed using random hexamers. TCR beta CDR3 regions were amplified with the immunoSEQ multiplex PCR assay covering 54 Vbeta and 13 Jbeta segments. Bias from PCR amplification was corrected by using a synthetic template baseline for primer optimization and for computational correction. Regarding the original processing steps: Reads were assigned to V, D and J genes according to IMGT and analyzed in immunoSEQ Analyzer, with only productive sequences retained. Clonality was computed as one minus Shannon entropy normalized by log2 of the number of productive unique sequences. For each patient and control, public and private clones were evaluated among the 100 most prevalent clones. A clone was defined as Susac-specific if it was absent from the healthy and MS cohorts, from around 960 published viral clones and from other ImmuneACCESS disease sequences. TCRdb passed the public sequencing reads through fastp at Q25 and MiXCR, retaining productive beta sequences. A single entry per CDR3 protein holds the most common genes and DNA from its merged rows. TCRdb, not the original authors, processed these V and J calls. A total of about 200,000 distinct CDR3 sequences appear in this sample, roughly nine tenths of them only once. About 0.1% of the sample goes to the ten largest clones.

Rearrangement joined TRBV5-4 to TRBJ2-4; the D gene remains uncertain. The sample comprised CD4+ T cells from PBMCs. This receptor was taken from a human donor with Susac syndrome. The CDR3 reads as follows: CASSLAPRSTKNIQYF. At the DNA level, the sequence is TGTGCCAGCAGCTTGGCCCCCAGGAGCACCAAAAACATTCAGTACTTC. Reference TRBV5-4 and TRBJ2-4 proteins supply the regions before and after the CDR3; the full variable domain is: ETGVTQSPTHLIKTRGQQVTLRCSSQSGHNTVSWYQQALGQGPQFIFQYYREEENGRGNFPPRFSGLQFPNYSSELNVNALELDDSALYLCASSLAPRSTKNIQYFGAGTRLSVL.